This TCR beta chain is drawn from a study of cytomegalovirus exposure and HLA in healthy donors. CDR3 size: 18 residues. After removal of 1 base from V and 2 bases from J, the junction contained 6 bases not matched to a gene. Germline CDR1 LNHNV, CDR2 YYDKDF (reference sequence). Sequencing was performed with immunoSEQ multiplex PCR; in TCRdb, only in-frame clones are kept and a portion is missing. This sample carries 220,000 or so clones, about 89% of them seen once, and the ten largest clones take more than 0.85%. This clone showed up just once. The gene calls are TRBV15 and TRBJ2-6, with 9 bases identical to TRBD2. This sequence originates from a woman aged 18 to 35 in good health and CMV-seronegative. What was sequenced was PBMCs. The CDR3 loop reads CATSRGLAGSAGANVLTF. The DNA of the CDR3 is TGTGCCACCAGCAGAGGTCTAGCGGGATCTGCTGGGGCCAACGTCCTGACTTTC.